These 27 T cell receptor beta chains share one sample of origin, sequenced in a study of blood T cell repertoires in COVID-19. Sequenced by immunoSEQ multiplex PCR; TCRdb stores in-frame clones only, minus some. Among more than 200,000 clones listed, 80% to 90% were seen once. The sample consisted of peripheral blood. All receptors come from a woman aged 45-65 years with acute or convalescent COVID-19.

The chain carries TRBV19 and TRBJ2-5; 16 bases fit TRBD2. CDR3 length: 16 amino acids. V was clipped by 9 bases and J by 5 bases; unmatched bases: 9. The germline V gene has CDR1 LNHDA and CDR2 SQIVND (reference sequence). The CDR3 DNA is TGTGCCAGCCGGGGACTAGCGGGAGGGCGGGTGGAGACCCAGTACTTC. Amino acids: CASRGLAGGRVETQYF.

The chain recombines TRBV9 with TRBJ2-3; 8 nucleotides agree with TRBD2. The CDR3 runs 17 residues. Germline-derived CDR1 and CDR2 are SGDLS and YYNGEE. After removal of 4 bases from V and 1 base from J, the junction contained 11 bases not matched to a gene. The CDR3 here is CASSYDLGRGGTDTQYF. CDR3 sequence (DNA): TGTGCCAGCAGCTACGACCTGGGGCGGGGGGGCACAGATACGCAGTATTTT.

The V and J genes are TRBV4-3 and TRBJ2-2; a possible D gene is TRBD1 (6 bases). The germline V and J ends were trimmed by 2 bases and 8 bases, with 15 bases remaining between them. The CDR3 has 15 amino acids. Germline assignment: CDR1 LGHNA and CDR2 YSLEER. The CDR3 sequence: CASSQNQPGVGELFF. CDR3 sequence (DNA): TGCGCCAGCAGCCAAAACCAACCAGGGGTAGGGGAGCTGTTTTTT.

This chain links TRBV7-6 with TRBJ1-1; weak D call: TRBD1 (6 bases). This CDR3 contains 15 residues. Germline lookup yields CDR1 SGHVS and CDR2 FNYEAQ. The V end was cut by 1 base, the J end by 4 bases, with 13 bases between. This CDR3 reads CASSLGQGGGTEAFF. CDR3 bases: TGTGCCAGCAGCTTAGGGCAGGGAGGGGGCACTGAAGCTTTCTTT.

The chain couples TRBV3-1 (or the pseudogene TRBV3-2) to TRBJ1-2; D uncertain. V dropped 1 base and J dropped 9 bases, with 12 bases sitting between them. CDR3 length: 13 residues. Germline assignment: CDR1 LGHDT and CDR2 YNNKEL (reference sequence). This chain's CDR3 is CASSQGLQTRYTF. Written as DNA, the CDR3 is TGTGCCAGCAGCCAAGGGCTACAGACCCGCTACACCTTC.

V and J are TRBV11-2 and TRBJ2-3; 8 nucleotides align to TRBD2. The V gene's germline CDR1 is SGHAT and CDR2 FQNNGV. The CDR3 is made up of 16 amino acids. V was pared by 5 bases and J by 5 bases, with 12 bases of the junction left unmatched. The CDR3 nucleotides are TGTGCCAGCAGCCCCACGGGGGGGGCCGGGGGAGATACGCAGTATTTT. It specifies CASSPTGGAGGDTQYF.

V is TRBV30 and J is TRBJ1-5; D possibly corresponds to TRBD1 (5 bases). V lost 2 bases and J lost 5, with 13 bases in between. Germline loops: CDR1 GTSNPN, CDR2 SVGIG (reference sequence). This CDR3 is built from 14 residues. This CDR3 reads CAWSLDSSDQPQHF. CDR3 in DNA: TGTGCCTGGAGTCTAGACAGCTCCGATCAGCCCCAGCATTTT.

This clone was detected only a few times. The V and J genes are TRBV14 and TRBJ1-5, with unresolved D. Trimming removed 2 bases from V and 9 bases from J, with 8 bases in between. The CDR3 loop spans 12 amino acids. CDR1 SGHDN and CDR2 FVKESK come from the germline V gene. CDR3 in amino acids: CASSQTPGPQHF. Here the CDR3 DNA reads TGTGCCAGCAGCCAAACCCCGGGGCCCCAGCATTTT.

V gene TRBV29-1 combines with J gene TRBJ2-5; 10 bases map to TRBD1. With V trimmed by 4 bases and J by 5 bases, 10 bases remained unmatched. The CDR3 has 15 amino acids. CDR1 is SQVTM, CDR2 ANQGSEA, per germline. The CDR3 is CSVAPQTGGRETQYF. The DNA for the CDR3 is TGCAGCGTTGCCCCTCAGACAGGGGGCCGGGAGACCCAGTACTTC.

The table lists this clone with a few counts. The chain uses TRBV11-3 and TRBJ1-1, with 7 positions matching TRBD1. V dropped 3 bases and J dropped 0; count of bases not matched to a gene: 4. The CDR3 is 15 amino acids. The V gene's germline CDR1 is SGHNT and CDR2 YENEEA. CDR3 loop: CASSFGTAMNTEAFF. CDR3 nucleotides: TGTGCCAGCAGCTTCGGGACAGCAATGAACACTGAAGCTTTCTTT.

The V gene is TRBV5-1, the J gene TRBJ2-2; TRBD2 aligns across 10 bases. Germline values: CDR1 SGHRS, CDR2 YFSETQ. The CDR3 is 14 residues long. V lost 6 bases and J lost 5; bases outside the gene matches: 4. The CDR3: CASTTSGVTGELFF. CDR3 DNA: TGCGCCAGCACCACTAGCGGGGTTACCGGGGAGCTGTTTTTT.

This rearrangement joins TRBV19 to TRBJ1-1; D gene uncertain. Germline V gives CDR1 LNHDA, CDR2 SQIVND (reference sequence). The CDR3 has 12 amino acids. V was cut by 3 bases and J by 1 base, with 3 bases left in between. The CDR3 DNA reads as TGTGCCAGTAGTATCTCGAACACTGAAGCTTTCTTT. It encodes CASSISNTEAFF.

This clone turned up a few times. The genes are TRBV11-2 and TRBJ1-6; 11 nucleotides match TRBD1. CDR1 and CDR2 from the germline V gene are SGHAT and FQNNGV. This CDR3 has 15 residues. The ends lost 3 bases at V and 9 bases at J; junction bases unmatched: 4. CDR3 sequence reads: CASSFSDRGLSPLHF. CDR3 sequence (DNA): TGTGCCAGCAGCTTTTCGGACAGGGGGCTTTCACCCCTCCACTTT.

The rearrangement joins TRBV5-4 to TRBJ2-3, with TRBD1 matching 10 bases. Unmatched junction bases numbered 3, after V lost 2 bases and J lost 3 bases. CDR3 length: 15 amino acids. Germline-derived CDR1 and CDR2 are SGHNT and YYREEE (reference sequence). For the CDR3, the DNA is TGTGCCAGCAGCTTAGCGGGACAGGGGACAGATACGCAGTATTTT. This gives the protein CASSLAGQGTDTQYF. Combining the CDR3 with reference TRBV5-4 and TRBJ2-3 gives the whole variable domain ETGVTQSPTHLIKTRGQQVTLRCSSQSGHNTVSWYQQALGQGPQFIFQYYREEENGRGNFPPRFSGLQFPNYSSELNVNALELDDSALYLCASSLAGQGTDTQYFGPGTRLTVL.

To note about this clone: Other DNA sequences in this specimen translate into the identical CDR3. This chain links TRBV7-9 with TRBJ1-4; the D is unclear. Trimming left V 0 bases short and J 7 bases short, with 6 bases between. The germline gives CDR1 SEHNR, CDR2 FQNEAQ (reference sequence). The CDR3 runs to 13 residues. The CDR3: CASSLAGSEKLFF. CDR3 sequence (DNA): TGTGCCAGCAGCTTAGCTGGGAGTGAAAAACTGTTTTTT. The full variable domain, completed using reference TRBV7-9 and TRBJ1-4, is DTGVSQNPRHKITKRGQNVTFRCDPISEHNRLYWYRQTLGQGPEFLTYFQNEAQLEKSRLLSDRFSAERPKGSFSTLEIQRTEQGDSAMYLCASSLAGSEKLFFGSGTQLSVL.

The chain uses TRBV6-5 and TRBJ2-5, with 9 bases matching TRBD1. Germline CDR1 MNHEY, CDR2 SVGAGI. Trimming cost V 2 bases and J 0 bases; bases outside gene matches: 4. CDR3 length: 16 residues. The CDR3 bases are TGTGCCAGCAGTTACGGGACAGGGTTGTACCAAGAGACCCAGTACTTC. It yields the protein CASSYGTGLYQETQYF.

The chain combines TRBV7-8 with TRBJ2-7; perhaps TRBD1 as D (5 bases). The CDR3 length is 16 residues. Trimming left V 5 bases short and J 2 bases short, with 19 bases between. CDR1 SGHVS and CDR2 FQNEAQ come from the germline V gene. DNA of the CDR3: TGTGCCAGCAGCCGACAGAGTGGACATGGTCCCTACGAGCAGTACTTC. Translating it yields CASSRQSGHGPYEQYF.

This clone was counted once. The genes are TRBV27 and TRBJ1-5; 10 positions match TRBD1. Germline loops: CDR1 MNHEY, CDR2 SMNVEV (reference sequence). The V gene end was trimmed by 5 bases and the J gene end by 6 bases; junction bases not matched to a gene: 13. The CDR3 totals 17 residues. CDR3 protein: CASSLYRTGGEGQPQHF. As DNA, the CDR3 is TGTGCCAGCAGTCTCTACCGGACAGGGGGAGAAGGTCAGCCCCAGCATTTT.

This clone was detected once. The chain employs TRBV4-1 and TRBJ2-3; 10 bases are a match to TRBD2. The CDR3 is 18 amino acids. The ends lost 1 base at V and 3 bases at J; junction bases unmatched: 10. Germline values: CDR1 MGHRA, CDR2 YSYEKL. In nucleotides, the CDR3 is TGCGCCAGCAGCCAAGCGATCACGCTAGCGGGAGCTACAGATACGCAGTATTTT. Residues: CASSQAITLAGATDTQYF.

To note about this clone: The junction and the germline gene differ at one end; a read error may be behind it. V usage is TRBV5-6 and J usage is TRBJ2-4; maybe TRBD1 (5 bases). The CDR3 totals 13 residues. From germline, CDR1 is SGHDT and CDR2 YYEEEE. CDR3 sequence reads: CASSFVGRQADDF. The CDR3 nucleotides read TGTGCCAGCAGCTTCGTGGGGCGGCAGGCCGATGACTTC.

CDR3 coding DNA: TGTGCCAGCACCCAGGCGAGAAGCACTGAAGCTTTCTTT. It yields the protein CASTQARSTEAFF. The chain employs TRBV12-3 or TRBV12-4 and TRBJ1-1, with D hard to call. CDR3 length equals 13 residues. Deletions cut 7 bases from V and 4 bases from J, with 13 bases between.

This chain joins TRBV18 and TRBJ2-3; 12 nucleotides line up with TRBD2. The CDR3 contains 16 residues. Germline V lookup: CDR1 KGHSH, CDR2 LQKENI. After removal of 4 bases from V and 6 bases from J, the junction contained 8 bases not matched to a gene. CDR3 bases: TGTGCCAGCTCACTTAAGACTAGCGGGAGTTTGGATACGCAGTATTTT. This translates into CASSLKTSGSLDTQYF.

The chain's CDR3 is CASSPQVRSGNTIYF. CDR3 bases: TGTGCCAGCAGCCCTCAGGTCCGCTCTGGAAACACCATATATTTT. The V gene is TRBV3-1 (or the pseudogene TRBV3-2), the J gene TRBJ1-3; D is ambiguous. The germline CDR1 and CDR2 sequences are LGHDT and YNNKEL (reference sequence). The CDR3 has 15 amino acids. Trimming shortened V by 4 bases and J by 0 bases, and 10 bases separated the two germline ends.

The chain has TRBV19 and TRBJ1-3, with a weak D call TRBD1 (6 bases). This CDR3 contains 15 residues. With 7 bases removed from V and 0 bases from J, the gap between germline ends came to 13 bases. Germline CDR1 and CDR2: LNHDA and SQIVND (reference sequence). CDR3 coding DNA: TGTGCCAGTAAAGAGGACAGTCACTCTGGAAACACCATATATTTT. It specifies CASKEDSHSGNTIYF. Full variable domain (outside the CDR3, taken from reference TRBV19 and TRBJ1-3): DGGITQSPKYLFRKEGQNVTLSCEQNLNHDAMYWYRQDPGQGLRLIYYSQIVNDFQKGDIAEGYSVSREKKESFPLTVTSAQKNPTAFYLCASKEDSHSGNTIYFGEGSWLTVV.

The rearrangement joins TRBV28 to TRBJ1-2, with 7 positions matching TRBD1. V shed 8 bases, J shed 2 bases, and the junction held 5 bases outside the gene matches. The CDR3 covers 13 residues. Germline lookup yields CDR1 MDHEN and CDR2 SYDVKM. This CDR3 reads CASHPGGNYGYTF. In nucleotides, the CDR3 is TGTGCCAGCCACCCAGGGGGGAACTATGGCTACACCTTC.

The chain couples TRBV11-2 to TRBJ2-2, with unresolved D. CDR3 length: 16 residues. Trimming removed 2 bases at V and 0 bases at J, with 10 bases between. Per germline, CDR1 SGHAT and CDR2 FQNNGV. CDR3 DNA sequence: TGTGCCAGCAGCTTATTGGCAATTGCGAACACCGGGGAGCTGTTTTTT. This codes for CASSLLAIANTGELFF.

The chain employs TRBV10-3 and TRBJ1-5, with D unclear. V was shortened by 5 bases and J by 3 bases, with 8 bases between the two germline ends. The V gene's germline CDR1 is ENHRY and CDR2 SYGVKD. The CDR3 runs 13 residues. CDR3 residues: CAISFEVNQPQHF. In DNA, the CDR3 is TGTGCCATCAGTTTCGAGGTCAATCAGCCCCAGCATTTT.